These 8 T cell receptor beta chains were all obtained from the same sample, sequenced in a study of T cells in Graves' hyperthyroidism and ophthalmopathy. Amplified TCR beta CDR3 regions derived from RNA transcripts. In the first-round RT-PCR of the TCR CDR3, the HTBI primer set was used. In TCRdb, the multiplex PCR reads were re-called with MiXCR into one record per CDR3 protein. The top ten hold about 18% of the sample, which has approximately 610,000 distinct CDR3 sequences, over 15% seen once. Material: blood. Receptors were obtained from a woman between 18 and 29 years old with Graves' hyperthyroidism.

This clonotype was counted at least ten times. The V gene is TRBV27, the J gene TRBJ1-1; D is unclear. Trimming removed 3 bases at V and 0 bases at J, with 14 bases between. Germline CDR1 reads MNHEY; CDR2 reads SMNVEV (reference sequence). CDR3 length: 16 amino acids. CDR3 DNA: TGTGCCAGCAGTTTGGTACCGACACAAATGAACACTGAAGCTTTCTTT. Its translation: CASSLVPTQMNTEAFF.

This clonotype was seen many times. J is TRBJ2-5 and V is TRBV29-1, with D tentatively TRBD1 (6 bases). CDR1 and CDR2 from the germline V gene are SQVTM and ANQGSEA. Trimming took 3 bases from V and 2 from J, leaving 10 bases between them. The CDR3 extends over 13 amino acids. CDR3: CSVDEQGQETQYF. The CDR3 DNA sequence: TGCAGCGTTGATGAACAGGGACAAGAGACCCAGTACTTC.

This clonotype was counted ten times or more. The rearrangement links TRBV2 to TRBJ2-7, with TRBD2 matching 13 bases. Germline V gene data show CDR1 as SNHLY and CDR2 as FYNNEI. Trimming took 6 bases from V and 6 from J; bases not matched to a gene: 5. The CDR3 contains 14 residues. The CDR3 coding sequence is TGTGCCAGCAGGAAACTAGCGGGAGGGGGCGAGCAGTACTTC. This encodes CASRKLAGGGEQYF.

This clonotype was seen more than once but under ten times. The chain combines TRBV24-1 with TRBJ1-2; 7 bases are shared with TRBD1. Per germline, CDR1 KGHDR and CDR2 SFDVKD. The CDR3 extends over 13 amino acids. Germline trimming cut 3 bases from V and 8 bases from J; bases unmatched to any gene: 5. CDR3 in DNA: TGTGCCACCAGTGATGGGACAGACCGCGGCTACACCTTC. As protein: CATSDGTDRGYTF.

This chain links TRBV5-8 with TRBJ2-2, with TRBD2 identical over 13 bases. The germline V gene encodes CDR1 SGHTS and CDR2 YDEGEE. V lost 3 bases and J lost 4; bases outside the gene matches: 3. The CDR3 runs to 16 residues. The CDR3 DNA sequence: TGTGCCAGCAGCTCACTAGCGGGAGGGATCACCGGGGAGCTGTTTTTT. It specifies CASSSLAGGITGELFF.

This clonotype was seen repeatedly, ten times or more. The chain uses TRBV2 and TRBJ2-5, with 11 bases identical to TRBD2. The V segment lost 7 bases and the J segment 3 bases; nucleotides outside the gene matches: 16. The CDR3 extends over 18 amino acids. The germline CDR1 and CDR2 sequences are SNHLY and FYNNEI. CDR3 in amino acids: CASMLSPELGLAEETQYF. CDR3 in DNA: TGTGCCAGCATGCTATCGCCGGAATTGGGACTAGCGGAAGAGACCCAGTACTTC.

This sequence joins TRBV5-1 and TRBJ2-4, with D tentatively TRBD2 (6 bases). The germline V gene has CDR1 SGHRS and CDR2 YFSETQ. The V end lost 4 bases, the J end lost 10 bases, and 15 bases lay between the germline ends. The CDR3 covers 13 residues. CDR3 sequence: CASSTGTGNIQYF. The CDR3 bases are TGCGCCAGCAGCACCGGGACTGGGAATATTCAGTACTTC.

The chain recombines TRBV10-1 with TRBJ1-1; D is perhaps TRBD1 (6 bases). V gave up 4 bases and J gave up 8 bases, with 8 bases separating them. CDR1 and CDR2 from the germline V gene are WNHNN and SYGVQD (reference sequence). This CDR3 region has 11 residues. The CDR3 DNA reads as TGCGCCAGCAGTGGGACAGAAGAAGCTTTCTTT. Its translation: CASSGTEEAFF.